This is a list of T cell receptor beta chains from one sample in a study of shared clonotypes between healthy human individuals. The data were produced by immunoSEQ multiplex PCR, yet TCRdb's version contains in-frame clones alone and is incomplete. The profile shows approximately 620,000 clones, about 97% of them singletons. The sequenced sample was naive CD4+ T cells sorted from blood. The receptors were sampled from a woman between 25 and 40 years old in good health. CDR3s include the opening cysteine and the closing phenylalanine or tryptophan. A D gene is named only where the DNA matches it firmly. Clone size is not always given. Where it is, it says once, few, many or a class for expanded clones.

clone_size	v_call	j_call	d_call	cdr3_nt	cdr3_aa
once	TRBV5-3	TRBJ2-2	-	TGTGCCAGAAGCTTGGTTTATTCGGGCGCGAACACCGGGGAGCTGTTTTTT	CARSLVYSGANTGELFF
-	TRBV19	TRBJ2-2	TRBD1	TGTGCCAGTAGGGAGGGCCGGGACAGGGCTGACACCGGGGAGCTGTTTTTT	CASREGRDRADTGELFF
-	TRBV11-3	TRBJ2-7	TRBD2	TGTGCCAGCAGACCTATTTCTAGCGGGAGGGCCAACGAGCAGTACTTC	CASRPISSGRANEQYF
-	TRBV13	TRBJ2-6	-	TGTGCCAGCAGCCTCTCCCGTAGCTCTGGGGCCAACGTCCTGACTTTC	CASSLSRSSGANVLTF
-	TRBV4-1	TRBJ1-3	-	TGCGCCAGCAGCCAAGGTCTGGGCACAGGGTCCGGAAACACCATATATTTT	CASSQGLGTGSGNTIYF
-	TRBV7-8	TRBJ2-7	TRBD2	TGTGCCAGCAGCTTAGCCAGGGTAGCGGGAGGAGTGAACGAGCAGTACTTC	CASSLARVAGGVNEQYF
-	TRBV5-1	TRBJ2-5	-	TGCGCCAGCAGCTTCGAATATGGGACCCAGTACTTC	CASSFEYGTQYF
-	TRBV4-1	TRBJ2-1	-	TGCGCCAGCAGCTCGCCGGTTGCCTACAATGAGCAGTTCTTC	CASSSPVAYNEQFF
-	TRBV5-1	TRBJ2-3	TRBD1	TGCGCCAGCAGCTTGTGGGGACAGGGGTACACAGATACGCAGTATTTT	CASSLWGQGYTDTQYF
-	TRBV30	TRBJ2-3	-	TGTGCCTGGAGTGTGTGGGTAGCGTTGAGCACAGATACGCAGTATTTT	CAWSVWVALSTDTQYF
-	TRBV7-2	TRBJ2-7	-	TGTGCCAGCAGCTTTGCCAGTGCGGGACTCTACGAGCAGTACTTC	CASSFASAGLYEQYF
-	TRBV19	TRBJ1-5	-	TGTGCCAGTACCGAAGGGTCCGGGCACAATCAGCCCCAGCATTTT	CASTEGSGHNQPQHF
-	TRBV27	TRBJ2-7	TRBD1	TGTGCCAGCAGTTTAATTGGGACAGGATTTGCCTACGAGCAGTACTTC	CASSLIGTGFAYEQYF
-	TRBV6-1	TRBJ1-2	TRBD1	TGTGCCAGCAGTGAGGCAGGGGGCAGTAGCTATGGCTACACCTTC	CASSEAGGSSYGYTF
-	TRBV5-5	TRBJ2-7	-	TGTGCCAGCAGCTCTCGGACCCTCCCCCTCGAGCAGTACTTC	CASSSRTLPLEQYF
-	TRBV11-2	TRBJ2-1	-	TGTGCCAGCAGCCCGATAGCTGGTGAGCAGTTCTTC	CASSPIAGEQFF
-	TRBV6-5	TRBJ2-2	TRBD2	TGTGCCAGCAGTTATCGGGAGGGCCGTACCGGGGAGCTGTTTTTT	CASSYREGRTGELFF
-	TRBV11-3	TRBJ2-3	-	TGTGCCAGCAGCGCAGCAGTCGGGACAGATACGCAGTATTTT	CASSAAVGTDTQYF
-	TRBV5-1	TRBJ2-7	-	TGCGCCAGCAGTCACGAGGGAGTCTACGAGCAGTACTTC	CASSHEGVYEQYF
-	TRBV18	TRBJ1-5	-	TGTGCCAGCTCAGGTGGGGAGAATCAGCCCCAGCATTTT	CASSGGENQPQHF
-	TRBV29-1	TRBJ1-2	-	TGCAGCGTGACAGCTAACTATGGCTACACCTTC	CSVTANYGYTF
-	TRBV29-1	TRBJ1-1	-	TGCAGCGCCGACACGGGAGAAAACACTGAAGCTTTCTTT	CSADTGENTEAFF
once	TRBV6-1	TRBJ2-7	-	TGTGCCAGCAGCGTACAGGACTACTCCTACGAGCAGTACTTC	CASSVQDYSYEQYF
-	TRBV18	TRBJ2-7	TRBD1	TGTGCCAGCTCACCGGACAGGGGACGGTACGAGCAGTACTTC	CASSPDRGRYEQYF
-	TRBV19	TRBJ2-7	-	TGTGCCAGTAGCGACAGGTTCACCTACGAGCAGTACTTC	CASSDRFTYEQYF
once	TRBV19	TRBJ2-4	TRBD2	TGTGCCAGTAGTCCAGCGGGAGGGGAGTCCAAAAACATTCAGTACTTC	CASSPAGGESKNIQYF
-	TRBV6-6	TRBJ1-2	TRBD1	TGTGCCAGCAGCTCCGACAGGGGCAGTTATGGCTACACCTTC	CASSSDRGSYGYTF
-	TRBV7-2	TRBJ2-2	-	TGTGCCAGCAGCGTAGTCAGTGGGGGATCTGGGGAGCTGTTTTTT	CASSVVSGGSGELFF
-	TRBV18	TRBJ2-1	TRBD1	TGTGCCAGCTCCCGACAGGGGCCTATTCTCAATGAGCAGTTCTTC	CASSRQGPILNEQFF
-	TRBV6-1	TRBJ2-1	-	TGTGCCAGCAGTGCACCACGGACGAGAACCTACAATGAGCAGTTCTTC	CASSAPRTRTYNEQFF
-	TRBV18	TRBJ2-1	-	TGTGCCAGCTCACGGACAACCTACTCCTACAATGAGCAGTTCTTC	CASSRTTYSYNEQFF
-	TRBV27	TRBJ2-7	-	TGTGCCAGCAGTTTAACATGGCAGGGGTTCTACGAGCAGTACTTC	CASSLTWQGFYEQYF